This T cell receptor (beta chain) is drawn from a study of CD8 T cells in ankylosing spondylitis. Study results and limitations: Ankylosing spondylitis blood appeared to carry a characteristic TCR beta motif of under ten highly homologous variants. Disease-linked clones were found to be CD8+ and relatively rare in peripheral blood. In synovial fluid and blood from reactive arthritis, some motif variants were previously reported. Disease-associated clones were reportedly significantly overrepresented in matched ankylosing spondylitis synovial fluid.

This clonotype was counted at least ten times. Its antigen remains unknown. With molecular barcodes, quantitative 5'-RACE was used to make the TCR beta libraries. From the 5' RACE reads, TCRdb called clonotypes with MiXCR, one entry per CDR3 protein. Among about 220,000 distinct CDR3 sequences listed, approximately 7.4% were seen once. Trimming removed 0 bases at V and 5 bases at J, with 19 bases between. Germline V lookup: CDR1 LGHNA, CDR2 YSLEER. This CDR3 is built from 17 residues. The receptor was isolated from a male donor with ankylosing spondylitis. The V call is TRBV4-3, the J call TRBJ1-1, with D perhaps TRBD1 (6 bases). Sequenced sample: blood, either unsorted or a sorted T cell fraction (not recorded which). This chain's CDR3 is CASSQDLEGEEWTEAFF. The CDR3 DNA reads TGCGCCAGCAGCCAAGATCTCGAGGGGGAGGAATGGACTGAAGCTTTCTTT.